This T cell receptor (beta chain) was captured by sequencing in a study of identical twins (TCRdb year 2016). At the level of the whole study: The study deep-sequenced TCR alpha and beta repertoires from monozygotic twins, unrelated adults of various ages and cord blood to test whether fetal clonotypes persist. Replicate twin experiments were performed at different times using different library preparation protocols to rule out contamination. The paper as a whole reports these results and caveats: Compared with coincidental sharing between unrelated individuals, an excess of low generation-probability sequences was observed among out-of-frame TCR alpha sequences shared between twins. Fewer insertions were carried by abundant cord blood beta clonotypes; a weaker similar trend was observed in young adult naive repertoires, while no such trend was observed in memory repertoires. Out-of-frame TCR alpha sharing in monozygotic twins was systematically underestimated by recombination models, whereas sharing between unrelated individuals was in agreement with the recombination models. Conclusions relied on cross-sectional statistical analysis, since the same donors could not be followed over many years. A weaker excess of twin sharing was found in beta out-of-frame sequences because the signal-to-noise ratio was lowered by fewer shared sequences. Invariant T cells such as MAIT and iNKT could partly confound zero-insertion analyses, though diverse VJ usage argued against this for most clonotypes.

All donors were healthy Caucasians. The twin cohort comprised three pairs of female monozygotic twins, all aged roughly 18 to 29 years. Peripheral blood mononuclear cells were used as the source from which RNA for TCR libraries was isolated. The germline V gene gives CDR1 as SNHLY and CDR2 as FYNNEI. The CDR3 starts with the cysteine, ends with the phenylalanine, and has 18 residues. Only CDR3 DNA is held: 54 bases, read in frame from base 1. Library prep was done by 5' RACE. Instrument used: Illumina HiSeq 2000. Template switching introduced a universal primer binding site; the final cDNA contained a unique molecular identifier, enabling accurate counting of TCR cDNA molecules. Specific primers in the conserved constant-segment region were used to synthesize first-strand cDNA for TCR alpha and beta chains. To control for contamination, every cDNA library was double barcoded, receiving both a SMART-Mk sample barcode and Illumina barcodes. TruSeq adapter sequences along with Illumina sample barcodes were introduced in two successive PCR steps. The Illumina HiSeq platform was used with custom primers to sequence TCR alpha and beta cDNA libraries. Turning to the authors' computational methods: MiGEC processed the raw reads to extract unique molecular identifiers, while MiXCR was used to determine the CDR3 positions. For each individual, recombination models were inferred using an EM algorithm with the repgenHMM and IGoR tools. Shared clonotypes were analyzed with the tcR package in R, and sharing was normalized by the product of cloneset sizes. Out-of-frame nonproductive sequences were analyzed to study raw recombination free of thymic and clonal selection effects. TCRdb applied fastp at Q25 and MiXCR to the public reads, then kept only in-frame beta chains. For every CDR3 protein sequence, its rows merge into one entry that carries the most common genes and DNA. These V and J calls originate from TCRdb's pipeline instead of the authors' own analysis. The sample table records 690,000 or so distinct CDR3 sequences; more than 6.5% of these occur just once. Around 0.98% of the sample lies in the top ten.

As for this clonotype: This clone's antigen is unknown. No much larger clonotype is one base removed from it; base qualities were not supplied.

This sample also belongs to another study, concerning yellow fever vaccine responses in identical twins. As that second paper reports: According to the authors, the vaccine-induced T cell response in identical twins seemed to be partly convergent and partly specific to each individual. The study precisely tracked vaccine-responding T cell clones in identical twins.

The sequencing input was PBMCs. The rearranged segments are TRBV2 and TRBJ2-6, with no D gene named confidently. The sequence derives from a woman aged 18-29 years in good health. In nucleotides, the sequence is TGTACCCTCAGTTTAGGTTCAGGAACTTTCTCTGGGGCCAACGTCCTGACTTTC. Its product reads: CTLSLGSGTFSGANVLTF.